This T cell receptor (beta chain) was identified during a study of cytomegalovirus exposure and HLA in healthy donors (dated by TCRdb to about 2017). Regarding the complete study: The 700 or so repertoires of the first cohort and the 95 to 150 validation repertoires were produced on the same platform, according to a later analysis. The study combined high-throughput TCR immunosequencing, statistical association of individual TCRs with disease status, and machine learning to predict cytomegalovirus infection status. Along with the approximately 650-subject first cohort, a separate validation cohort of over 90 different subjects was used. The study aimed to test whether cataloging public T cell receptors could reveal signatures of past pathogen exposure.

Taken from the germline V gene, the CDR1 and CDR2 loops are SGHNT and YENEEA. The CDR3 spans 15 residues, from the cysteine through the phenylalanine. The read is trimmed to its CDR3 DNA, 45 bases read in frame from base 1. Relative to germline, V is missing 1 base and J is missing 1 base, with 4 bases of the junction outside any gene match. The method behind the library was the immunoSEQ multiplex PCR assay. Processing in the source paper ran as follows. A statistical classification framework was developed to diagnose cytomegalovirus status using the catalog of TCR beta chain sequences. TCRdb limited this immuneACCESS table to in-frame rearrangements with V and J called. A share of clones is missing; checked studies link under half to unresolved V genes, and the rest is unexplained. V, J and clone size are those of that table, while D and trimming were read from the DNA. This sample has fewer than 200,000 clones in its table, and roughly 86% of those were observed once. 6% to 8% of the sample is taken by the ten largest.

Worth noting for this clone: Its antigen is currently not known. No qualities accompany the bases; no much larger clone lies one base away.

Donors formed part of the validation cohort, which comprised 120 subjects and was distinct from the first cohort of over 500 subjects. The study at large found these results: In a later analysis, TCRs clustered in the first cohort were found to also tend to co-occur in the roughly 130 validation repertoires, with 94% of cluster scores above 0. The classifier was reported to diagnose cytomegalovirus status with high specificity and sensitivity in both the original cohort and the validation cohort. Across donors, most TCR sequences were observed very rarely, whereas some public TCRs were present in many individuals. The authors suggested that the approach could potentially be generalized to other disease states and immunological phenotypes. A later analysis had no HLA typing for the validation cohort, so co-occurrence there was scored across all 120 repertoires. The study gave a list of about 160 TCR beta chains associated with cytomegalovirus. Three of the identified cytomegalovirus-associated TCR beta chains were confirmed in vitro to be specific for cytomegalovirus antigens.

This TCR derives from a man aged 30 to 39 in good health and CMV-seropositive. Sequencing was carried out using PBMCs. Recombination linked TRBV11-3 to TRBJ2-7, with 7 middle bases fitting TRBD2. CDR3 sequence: CASSLASGGSYEQYF. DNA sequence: TGTGCCAGCAGCTTAGCATCGGGGGGATCCTACGAGCAGTACTTC.